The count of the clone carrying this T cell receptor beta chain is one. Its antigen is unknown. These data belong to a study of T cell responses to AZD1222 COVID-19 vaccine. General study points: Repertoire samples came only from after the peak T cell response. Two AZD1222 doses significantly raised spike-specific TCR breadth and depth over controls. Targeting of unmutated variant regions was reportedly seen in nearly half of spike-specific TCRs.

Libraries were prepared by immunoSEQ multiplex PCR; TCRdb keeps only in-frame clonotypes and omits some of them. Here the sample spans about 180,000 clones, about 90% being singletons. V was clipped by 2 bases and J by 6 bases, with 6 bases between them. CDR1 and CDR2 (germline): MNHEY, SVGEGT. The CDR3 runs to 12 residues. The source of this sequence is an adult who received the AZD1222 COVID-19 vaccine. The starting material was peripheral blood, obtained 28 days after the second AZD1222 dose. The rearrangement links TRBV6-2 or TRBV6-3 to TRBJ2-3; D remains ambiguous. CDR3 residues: CASSYDSDTQYF. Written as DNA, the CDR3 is TGTGCCAGCAGTTACGACTCCGATACGCAGTATTTT.